The source of this T cell receptor (beta chain) is a study of T cell changes during pregnancy in multiple sclerosis. This CDR3 region has 17 residues. V gave up 0 bases and J gave up 0 bases; unmatched junction bases: 4. Germline CDR1 is LGHNA and CDR2 is YSLEER. The data were produced by immunoSEQ multiplex PCR, yet TCRdb's version contains in-frame clones alone and is incomplete. This table has over 35,000 clones, 90% appearing once. The source was CD4+ T cells from peripheral blood mononuclear cells, collected in the third trimester of pregnancy. The TCR sequence derives from a female donor with multiple sclerosis, enrolled in a pregnancy study. This chain joins TRBV4-3 and TRBJ2-2; 7 bases map to TRBD1. The CDR3 coding sequence is TGCGCCAGCAGCCAAGAAGGGGACAGCGCGAACACCGGGGAGCTGTTTTTT. Its protein product is CASSQEGDSANTGELFF.